The 5 T cell receptor beta chains in this list originate from one sample, sequenced in a study of T cells in Graves' hyperthyroidism and ophthalmopathy. RNA transcripts provided the source from which TCR beta CDR3 regions were amplified. HTBI primers were used for first-round RT-PCR of the TCR CDR3. Each CDR3 protein gets one entry after TCRdb re-called the multiplex PCR reads with MiXCR. This repertoire shows more than 500,000 distinct CDR3 sequences, about 16% found once; its top ten account for over 3.5%. Sequencing was carried out using blood. The receptors come from a woman aged 25 to 45 with Graves' hyperthyroidism.

This clonotype appeared a few times. The J gene is TRBJ2-5, the V gene TRBV20-1, with TRBD1 as a possible D gene (6 bases). The V gene's germline CDR1 is DFQATT and CDR2 SNEGSKA (reference sequence). The CDR3 is made up of 15 amino acids. The V gene lost 4 bases and the J gene lost 2 bases, with 17 bases spanning the gap. CDR3: CSAKVWDTTQETQYF. CDR3 bases: TGCAGTGCTAAAGTGTGGGACACTACACAAGAGACCCAGTACTTC.

Many counts were recorded for this clonotype. The chain recombines TRBV28 with TRBJ2-5, with D uncertain. The CDR3 sequence is 13 residues long. Trimming removed 10 bases at V and 3 bases at J, with 15 bases between. The germline gives CDR1 MDHEN, CDR2 SYDVKM. The CDR3 nucleotides read TGTGCCATCTCAGCCCGCCCCGAAGAGACCCAGTACTTC. Translating it yields CAISARPEETQYF.

This clonotype was recorded at least ten times. The gene calls are TRBV19 and TRBJ1-1; a possible D gene is TRBD1 (5 bases). The CDR3 consists of 14 residues. Germline CDR1 LNHDA, CDR2 SQIVND (reference sequence). V gave up 5 bases and J gave up 1 base, with 11 bases separating them. Here the CDR3 reads CASSPTTENTEAFF. The CDR3 DNA reads as TGTGCCAGTAGTCCTACGACAGAGAACACTGAAGCTTTCTTT.

This clonotype was recorded at least ten times. The rearrangement uses TRBV7-2 and TRBJ2-7, with TRBD2 matching over 9 bases. CDR1 and CDR2 (germline): SGHTA, FQGNSA. J lost 2 bases, V lost 1 base, and 3 bases had no gene match. CDR3 length: 15 residues. Written as DNA, the CDR3 is TGTGCCAGCAGCTTAGAGCTAGCGGGGACCTACGAGCAGTACTTC. It translates to CASSLELAGTYEQYF. Filled out from reference TRBV7-2 and TRBJ2-7, the complete variable domain reads GAGVSQSPSNKVTEKGKDVELRCDPISGHTALYWYRQSLGQGLEFLIYFQGNSAPDKSGLPSDRFSAERTGGSVSTLTIQRTQQEDSAVYLCASSLELAGTYEQYFGPGTRLTVT.

This clonotype was recorded at least ten times. The chain couples TRBV11-1 to TRBJ2-1, with D perhaps matching TRBD1 (6 bases). Germline CDR1 is SGHAT and CDR2 is FQDESV (reference sequence). V was trimmed by 7 bases and J by 3 bases, leaving 16 bases between them. CDR3 length equals 15 residues. Written as DNA, the CDR3 is TGTGCCAGCACCTCTGGGGACACACGCTACAATGAGCAGTTCTTC. Its protein product is CASTSGDTRYNEQFF.